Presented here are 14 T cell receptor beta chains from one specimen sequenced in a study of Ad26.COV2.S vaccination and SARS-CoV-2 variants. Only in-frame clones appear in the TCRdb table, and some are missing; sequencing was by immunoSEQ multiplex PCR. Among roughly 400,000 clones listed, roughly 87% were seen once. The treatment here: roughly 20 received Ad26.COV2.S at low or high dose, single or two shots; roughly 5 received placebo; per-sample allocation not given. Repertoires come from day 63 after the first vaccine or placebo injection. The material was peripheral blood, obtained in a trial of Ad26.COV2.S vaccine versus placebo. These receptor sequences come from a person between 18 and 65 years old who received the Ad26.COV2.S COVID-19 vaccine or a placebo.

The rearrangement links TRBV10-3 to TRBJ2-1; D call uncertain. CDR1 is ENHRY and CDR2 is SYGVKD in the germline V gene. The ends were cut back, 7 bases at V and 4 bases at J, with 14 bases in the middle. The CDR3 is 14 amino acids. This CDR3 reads CAITMANEYNEQFF. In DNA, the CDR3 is TGTGCCATCACAATGGCGAACGAATACAATGAGCAGTTCTTC.

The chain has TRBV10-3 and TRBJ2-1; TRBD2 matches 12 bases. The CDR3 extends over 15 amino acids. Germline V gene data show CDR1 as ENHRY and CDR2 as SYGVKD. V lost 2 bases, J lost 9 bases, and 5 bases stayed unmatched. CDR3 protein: CAISEGTSGRSEQFF. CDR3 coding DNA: TGTGCCATCAGTGAGGGAACTAGCGGGAGGTCTGAGCAGTTCTTC.

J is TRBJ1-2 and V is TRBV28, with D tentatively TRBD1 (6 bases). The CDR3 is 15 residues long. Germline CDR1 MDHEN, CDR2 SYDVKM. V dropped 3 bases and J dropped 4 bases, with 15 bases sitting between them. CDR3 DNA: TGTGCCAGCAGTTTTCGACGGACAGCCAGCTATGGCTACACCTTC. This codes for CASSFRRTASYGYTF.

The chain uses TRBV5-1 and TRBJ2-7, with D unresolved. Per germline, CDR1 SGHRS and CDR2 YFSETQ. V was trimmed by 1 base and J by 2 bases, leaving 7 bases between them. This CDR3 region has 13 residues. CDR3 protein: CASSLFTAYEQYF. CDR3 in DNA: TGCGCCAGCAGCTTGTTTACAGCCTACGAGCAGTACTTC.

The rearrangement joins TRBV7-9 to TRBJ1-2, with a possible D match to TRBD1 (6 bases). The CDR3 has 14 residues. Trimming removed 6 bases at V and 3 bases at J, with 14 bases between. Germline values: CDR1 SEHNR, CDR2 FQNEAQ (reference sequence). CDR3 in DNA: TGTGCCAGCAGTTTACTCAGGGGAGACTATGGCTACACCTTC. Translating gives CASSLLRGDYGYTF.

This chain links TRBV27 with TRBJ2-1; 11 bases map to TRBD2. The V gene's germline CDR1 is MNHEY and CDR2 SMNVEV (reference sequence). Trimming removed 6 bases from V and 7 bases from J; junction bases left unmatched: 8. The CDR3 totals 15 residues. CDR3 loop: CASSPTSGSRNEQFF. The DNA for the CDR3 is TGTGCCAGCAGCCCCACTAGCGGGAGTAGGAATGAGCAGTTCTTC.

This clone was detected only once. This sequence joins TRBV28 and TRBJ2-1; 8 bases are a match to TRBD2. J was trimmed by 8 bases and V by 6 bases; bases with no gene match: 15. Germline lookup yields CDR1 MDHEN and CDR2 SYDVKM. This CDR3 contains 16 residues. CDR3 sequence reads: CASSLRLGLESHEQFF. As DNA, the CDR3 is TGTGCCAGCAGCCTCCGTCTGGGACTAGAGTCCCATGAGCAGTTCTTC.

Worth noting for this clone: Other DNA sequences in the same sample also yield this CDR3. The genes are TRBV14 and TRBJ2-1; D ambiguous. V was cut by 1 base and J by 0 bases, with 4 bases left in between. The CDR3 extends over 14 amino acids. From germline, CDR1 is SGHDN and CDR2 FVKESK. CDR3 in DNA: TGTGCCAGCAGCCAAGGCGGCTCCTACAATGAGCAGTTCTTC. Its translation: CASSQGGSYNEQFF.

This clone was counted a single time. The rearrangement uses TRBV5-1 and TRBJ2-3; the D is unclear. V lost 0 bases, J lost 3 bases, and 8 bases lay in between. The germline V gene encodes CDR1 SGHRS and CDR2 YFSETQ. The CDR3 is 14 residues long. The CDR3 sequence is CASSLAIRTDTQYF. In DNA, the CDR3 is TGCGCCAGCAGCTTGGCCATCCGGACAGATACGCAGTATTTT.

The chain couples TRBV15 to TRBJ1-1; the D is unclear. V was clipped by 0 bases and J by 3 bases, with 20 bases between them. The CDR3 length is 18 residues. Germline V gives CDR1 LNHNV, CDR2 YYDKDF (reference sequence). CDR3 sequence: CATSRDFAAAPSYTEAFF. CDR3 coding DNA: TGTGCCACCAGCAGAGATTTCGCGGCAGCCCCTAGCTACACTGAAGCTTTCTTT. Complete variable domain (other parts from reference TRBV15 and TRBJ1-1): DAMVIQNPRYQVTQFGKPVTLSCSQTLNHNVMYWYQQKSSQAPKLLFHYYDKDFNNEADTPDNFQSRRPNTSFCFLDIRSPGLGDTAMYLCATSRDFAAAPSYTEAFFGQGTRLTVV.

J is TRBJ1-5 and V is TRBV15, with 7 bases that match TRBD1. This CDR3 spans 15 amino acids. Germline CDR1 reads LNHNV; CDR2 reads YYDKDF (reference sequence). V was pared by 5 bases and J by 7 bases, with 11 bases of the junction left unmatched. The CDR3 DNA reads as TGTGCCACCAGCCGGACAGGTTCTTTGGGGCAGCCCCAGCATTTT. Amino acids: CATSRTGSLGQPQHF. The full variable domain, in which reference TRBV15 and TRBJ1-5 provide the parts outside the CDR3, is DAMVIQNPRYQVTQFGKPVTLSCSQTLNHNVMYWYQQKSSQAPKLLFHYYDKDFNNEADTPDNFQSRRPNTSFCFLDIRSPGLGDTAMYLCATSRTGSLGQPQHFGDGTRLSIL.

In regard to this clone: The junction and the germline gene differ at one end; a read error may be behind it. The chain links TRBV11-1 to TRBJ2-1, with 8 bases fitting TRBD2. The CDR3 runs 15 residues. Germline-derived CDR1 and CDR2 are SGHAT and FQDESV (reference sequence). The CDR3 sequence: CASILTSGSYNEQFF. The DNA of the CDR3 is TGTGCCAGCATCTTAACTAGCGGATCCTACAATGAGCAGTTCTTC.

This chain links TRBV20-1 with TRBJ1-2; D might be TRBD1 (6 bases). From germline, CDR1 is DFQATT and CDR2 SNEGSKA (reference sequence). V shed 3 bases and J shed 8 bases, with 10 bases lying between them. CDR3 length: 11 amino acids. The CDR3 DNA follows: TGCAGTGCTAGCCCAGGGGAGGGCTACACCTTC. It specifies CSASPGEGYTF.

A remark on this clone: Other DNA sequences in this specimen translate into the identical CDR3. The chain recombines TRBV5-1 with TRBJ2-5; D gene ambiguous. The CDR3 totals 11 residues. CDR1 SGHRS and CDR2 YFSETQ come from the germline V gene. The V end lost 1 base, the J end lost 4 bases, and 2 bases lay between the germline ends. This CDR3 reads CASSLRETQYF. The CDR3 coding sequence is TGCGCCAGCAGCTTGCGAGAGACCCAGTACTTC.